The next 19 T cell receptor beta chains were all read from a single sample in a study of shared clonotypes between healthy human individuals. Only in-frame clones appear in the TCRdb table, and some are missing; sequencing was by immunoSEQ multiplex PCR. The sample shows over a million clones, roughly 98.5% of them seen only once. Sequencing was done on a sample of naive CD4+ T cells sorted from blood. Noted subset: CD45RA+ positively selected. The receptors shown here come from a man younger than 40 in good health.

A note on this clone: The same CDR3 can be traced to other DNA sequences in this sample. This chain joins TRBV9 and TRBJ2-3; no clear D. Germline loops: CDR1 SGDLS, CDR2 YYNGEE. This CDR3 contains 14 residues. Trimming took 3 bases from V and 6 from J, leaving 14 bases between them. This chain's CDR3 is CASSALLAADTQYF. The CDR3 nucleotides are TGTGCCAGCAGCGCCTTATTAGCAGCTGATACGCAGTATTTT.

This clone was detected only once. In DNA form, the CDR3 reads TGTGCCAGCATGACGGATCAGAACACTGAAGCTTTCTTT. Protein product: CASMTDQNTEAFF. The chain is built from TRBV2 and TRBJ1-1; no firm D call. The V gene's germline CDR1 is SNHLY and CDR2 FYNNEI. Trimming took off 7 bases at V and 1 base at J, with 10 bases between the two ends. The CDR3 extends over 13 amino acids.

This clone was picked up one time. The rearrangement uses TRBV19 and TRBJ1-2; TRBD1 aligns across 7 bases. Trimming took 6 bases from V and 8 from J; bases not matched to a gene: 6. The CDR3 has 12 amino acids. The germline gives CDR1 LNHDA, CDR2 SQIVND (reference sequence). CDR3 amino acids: CASRGQGDGYTF. CDR3 in DNA: TGTGCCAGTAGAGGGCAGGGGGACGGCTACACCTTC.

This clone was seen just once. The chain recombines TRBV5-1 with TRBJ2-3; no firm D call. The germline CDR1 and CDR2 sequences are SGHRS and YFSETQ. The CDR3 extends over 13 amino acids. The V and J ends lost 0 bases and 5 bases respectively, with 7 bases between them. CDR3 in DNA: TGCGCCAGCAGCTTGGGGTGGCGAGATACGCAGTATTTT. Encoded protein: CASSLGWRDTQYF.

The V call is TRBV28, the J call TRBJ1-4, with TRBD1 matching 9 bases. The CDR3 runs to 18 residues. Germline V gene sequence: CDR1 MDHEN, CDR2 SYDVKM. V lost 6 bases and J lost 0; bases outside the gene matches: 11. CDR3 loop: CASREPHRGRATNEKLFF. For the CDR3, the DNA is TGTGCCAGCAGAGAACCTCACAGGGGGCGCGCAACTAATGAAAAACTGTTTTTT.

The chain recombines TRBV5-3 with TRBJ2-1, with D possibly matching TRBD2 (6 bases). TRBV5-3 is labeled an ORF, and its function is uncertain. CDR3 size: 18 residues. With 3 bases removed from V and 7 bases from J, the gap between germline ends came to 26 bases. The CDR3, as DNA: TGTGCCAGAAGCTCGAATACACCTTGGAGGGCCGAGGAAAATGAGCAGTTCTTC. This codes for CARSSNTPWRAEENEQFF.

The rearrangement links TRBV5-4 to TRBJ2-7; D gene uncertain. The CDR3 runs 15 residues. The germline V gene has CDR1 SGHNT and CDR2 YYREEE (reference sequence). Trimming cost V 4 bases and J 0 bases, with 14 bases left between them. The CDR3 here is CASSLGRLSSYEQYF. CDR3 nucleotides: TGTGCCAGCAGCCTCGGACGCCTGTCCTCCTACGAGCAGTACTTC.

The chain is built from TRBV15 and TRBJ2-5; 7 nucleotides align to TRBD2. Trimming took 0 bases from V and 4 from J; bases not matched to a gene: 5. The CDR3 has 15 amino acids. Per germline, CDR1 LNHNV and CDR2 YYDKDF (reference sequence). The CDR3 is CATSREAGARETQYF. The CDR3 DNA reads TGTGCCACCAGCAGAGAGGCGGGAGCGAGAGAGACCCAGTACTTC.

The chain carries TRBV5-1 and TRBJ2-2; D gene ambiguous. With 0 bases removed from V and 4 bases from J, the gap between germline ends came to 10 bases. The CDR3 sequence is 15 residues long. Germline V gene lookup returns CDR1 SGHRS and CDR2 YFSETQ. For the CDR3, the DNA is TGCGCCAGCAGCTTGGTAGGTCACAGCACCGGGGAGCTGTTTTTT. This codes for CASSLVGHSTGELFF.

This clone has only one observation. The chain is built from TRBV7-6 and TRBJ1-3; D is possibly TRBD1 (5 bases). Germline CDR1 reads SGHVS; CDR2 reads FNYEAQ. This CDR3 spans 17 amino acids. Trimming pared 2 bases from V and 0 bases from J, leaving 14 bases between. The CDR3 region has the DNA TGTGCCAGCAGCTTAAGTATTTCGGGGCCCTCTGGAAACACCATATATTTT. It translates to CASSLSISGPSGNTIYF.

This chain links TRBV11-1 with TRBJ2-7; D is uncertain. V dropped 5 bases and J dropped 4 bases, with 9 bases sitting between them. CDR1 and CDR2 (germline): SGHAT, FQDESV (reference sequence). The CDR3 covers 12 residues. As DNA, the CDR3 is TGTGCCAGCAGCGCTGACGTGTACGAGCAGTACTTC. Encoded protein: CASSADVYEQYF. The entire variable domain, with the rest obtained from reference TRBV11-1 and TRBJ2-7, is as follows: EAEVAQSPRYKITEKSQAVAFWCDPISGHATLYWYRQILGQGPELLVQFQDESVVDDSQLPKDRFSAERLKGVDSTLKIQPAELGDSAMYLCASSADVYEQYFGPGTRLTVT.

The rearrangement links TRBV5-4 to TRBJ1-3; D remains ambiguous. Germline V gene data show CDR1 as SGHNT and CDR2 as YYREEE (reference sequence). With 0 bases removed from V and 3 bases from J, the gap between germline ends came to 4 bases. This CDR3 has 13 amino acids. As DNA, the CDR3 is TGTGCCAGCAGCTTGGAGGTTGGAAACACCATATATTTT. Its translation: CASSLEVGNTIYF.

This chain uses TRBV5-1 with TRBJ2-1, with 8 bases lining up with TRBD2. The CDR3 spans 16 residues. CDR1 SGHRS and CDR2 YFSETQ come from the germline V gene. Germline trimming cut 4 bases from V and 8 bases from J; bases unmatched to any gene: 14. The CDR3 DNA reads as TGCGCCAGCAGCCCCGCAGTCTCCGGGACTAGGGATGAGCAGTTCTTC. Residues: CASSPAVSGTRDEQFF.

The V and J genes are TRBV4-3 and TRBJ2-2, with D perhaps matching TRBD2 (6 bases). Germline V gene sequence: CDR1 LGHNA, CDR2 YSLEER. The CDR3 runs to 16 residues. V was pared by 4 bases and J by 6 bases, with 18 bases between. In nucleotides, the CDR3 is TGCGCCAGCAGCCGGCGGCCGGGAGAGCTCGCCGGGGAGCTGTTTTTT. Protein: CASSRRPGELAGELFF.

The rearrangement links TRBV5-1 to TRBJ2-2; 12 positions agree with TRBD2. Germline V gene sequence: CDR1 SGHRS, CDR2 YFSETQ. This CDR3 is 17 amino acids long. V was clipped by 0 bases and J by 3 bases; unmatched bases: 3. The CDR3 sequence is CASSLALAGGYTGELFF. CDR3 sequence (DNA): TGCGCCAGCAGCTTGGCACTAGCGGGAGGATACACCGGGGAGCTGTTTTTT. The entire variable domain, with the rest obtained from reference TRBV5-1 and TRBJ2-2, is as follows: KAGVTQTPRYLIKTRGQQVTLSCSPISGHRSVSWYQQTPGQGLQFLFEYFSETQRNKGNFPGRFSGRQFSNSRSEMNVSTLELGDSALYLCASSLALAGGYTGELFFGEGSRLTVL.

The J gene is TRBJ2-2, the V gene TRBV6-5; D call uncertain. The V end was cut by 0 bases, the J end by 5 bases, with 10 bases between. CDR1 and CDR2 (germline): MNHEY, SVGAGI. The CDR3 is 15 residues long. CDR3 bases: TGTGCCAGCAGTTACTCGAAGCTGGGTACCGGGGAGCTGTTTTTT. Translating it yields CASSYSKLGTGELFF.

The rearrangement uses TRBV7-9 and TRBJ2-4; tentatively, D is TRBD1 (7 bases). The germline CDR1 and CDR2 sequences are SEHNR and FQNEAQ (reference sequence). Between the trimmed V and J ends, which lost 2 bases and 6 bases, there was a span of 11 bases. The CDR3 is 14 residues long. CDR3 residues: CASSLLQGGNIQYF. In DNA, the CDR3 is TGTGCCAGCAGCTTACTTCAGGGGGGAAACATTCAGTACTTC.

This chain joins TRBV7-9 and TRBJ2-1, with TRBD1 as a possible D gene (6 bases). The CDR3 loop spans 17 amino acids. With 0 bases removed from V and 9 bases from J, the gap between germline ends came to 21 bases. Per the germline V gene, CDR1 is SEHNR and CDR2 is FQNEAQ (reference sequence). Written as DNA, the CDR3 is TGTGCCAGCAGCTTAGCGACCTCCGGGACAATTGCGGGTGAGCAGTTCTTC. This encodes CASSLATSGTIAGEQFF.

V usage is TRBV5-5 and J usage is TRBJ1-2, with 8 positions matching TRBD1. The CDR3 has 15 amino acids. CDR1 is SGHKS and CDR2 is YYEKEE in the germline V gene (reference sequence). The V segment lost 6 bases and the J segment 0 bases; nucleotides outside the gene matches: 7. CDR3 sequence: CASTSTGAANYGYTF. The CDR3 nucleotides read TGTGCCAGCACCTCGACAGGGGCAGCTAACTATGGCTACACCTTC.